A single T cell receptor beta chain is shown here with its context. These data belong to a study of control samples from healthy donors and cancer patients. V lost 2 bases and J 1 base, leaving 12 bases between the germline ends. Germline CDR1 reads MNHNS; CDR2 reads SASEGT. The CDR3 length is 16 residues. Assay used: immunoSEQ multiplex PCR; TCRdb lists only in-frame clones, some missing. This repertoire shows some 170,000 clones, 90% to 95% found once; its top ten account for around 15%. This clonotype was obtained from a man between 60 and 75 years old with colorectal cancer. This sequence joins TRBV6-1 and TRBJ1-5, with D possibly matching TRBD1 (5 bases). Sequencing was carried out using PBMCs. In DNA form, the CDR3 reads TGTGCCAGCAGTGAAAATGGACGGGGCAGCAATCAGCCCCAGCATTTT. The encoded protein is CASSENGRGSNQPQHF.